This T cell receptor beta chain is from a study of shared clonotypes between healthy human individuals. This clone was observed a few times. V was clipped by 2 bases and J by 9 bases, with 17 bases between them. There are 15 residues in the CDR3. Germline V gene sequence: CDR1 MNHNS, CDR2 SASEGT. Sequencing was performed with immunoSEQ multiplex PCR; in TCRdb, only in-frame clones are kept and a portion is missing. The repertoire includes over 700,000 clones, approximately 72% of them detected once, and approximately 2% sits in the top ten. The sequenced sample was memory CD4+ T cells sorted from blood. As to subset: CD45RA-negative fraction. The source is a woman between 25 and 40 years old in good health. V gene TRBV6-1 combines with J gene TRBJ1-5; the D is unclear. The DNA of the CDR3 is TGTGCCAGCAGTGAAACGGTAGGGCGTCGTGGGCCCCAGCATTTT. Encoded protein: CASSETVGRRGPQHF.